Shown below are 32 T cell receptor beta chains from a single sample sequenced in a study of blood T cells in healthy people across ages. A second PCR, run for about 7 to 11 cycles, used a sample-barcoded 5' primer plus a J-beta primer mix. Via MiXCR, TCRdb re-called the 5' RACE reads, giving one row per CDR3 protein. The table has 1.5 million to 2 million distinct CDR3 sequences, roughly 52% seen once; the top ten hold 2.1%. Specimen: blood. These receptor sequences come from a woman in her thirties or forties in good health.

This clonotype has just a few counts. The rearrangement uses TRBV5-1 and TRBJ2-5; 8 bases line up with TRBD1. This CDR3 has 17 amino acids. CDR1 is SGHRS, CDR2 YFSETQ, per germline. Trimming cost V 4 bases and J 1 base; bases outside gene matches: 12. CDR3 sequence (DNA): TGCGCCAGCAGCCAAGGGACAGGAGGGAGCGGCCAAGAGACCCAGTACTTC. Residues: CASSQGTGGSGQETQYF.

The CDR3 DNA reads TGTGCCAGCAGAGGAACAGGGGACGAGCAGTACTTC. Encoded protein: CASRGTGDEQYF. The rearrangement links TRBV7-2 to TRBJ2-7; 7 positions match TRBD1. Germline V gene sequence: CDR1 SGHTA, CDR2 FQGNSA. This CDR3 spans 12 amino acids. V was pared by 6 bases and J by 5 bases, with 4 bases of the junction left unmatched.

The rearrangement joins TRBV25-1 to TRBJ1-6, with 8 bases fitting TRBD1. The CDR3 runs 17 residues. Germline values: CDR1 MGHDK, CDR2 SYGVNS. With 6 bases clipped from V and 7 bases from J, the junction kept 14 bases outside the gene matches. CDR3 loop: CASSPPDRALGNSPLHF. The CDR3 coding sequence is TGTGCCAGCAGCCCCCCGGACAGGGCCCTAGGGAATTCACCCCTCCACTTT.

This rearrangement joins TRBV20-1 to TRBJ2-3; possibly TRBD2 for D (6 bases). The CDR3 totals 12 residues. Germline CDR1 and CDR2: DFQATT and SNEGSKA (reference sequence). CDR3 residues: CRVAERLDTQYF. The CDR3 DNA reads TGCAGAGTAGCGGAACGTCTAGATACGCAGTATTTT.

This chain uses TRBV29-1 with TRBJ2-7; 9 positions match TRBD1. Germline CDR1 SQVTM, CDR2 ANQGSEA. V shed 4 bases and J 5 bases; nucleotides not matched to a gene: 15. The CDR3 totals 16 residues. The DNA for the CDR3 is TGCAGCGTTGCAAATCCGGGACAGGGTCTGGGGAACGAGCAGTACTTC. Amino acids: CSVANPGQGLGNEQYF.

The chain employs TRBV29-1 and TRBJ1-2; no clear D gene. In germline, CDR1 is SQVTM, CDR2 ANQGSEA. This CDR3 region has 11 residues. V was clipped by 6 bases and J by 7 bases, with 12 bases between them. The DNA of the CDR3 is TGCAGCGTGGCCGAGACATTTGGCTACACCTTC. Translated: CSVAETFGYTF. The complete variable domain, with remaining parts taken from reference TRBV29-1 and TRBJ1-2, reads SAVISQKPSRDICQRGTSLTIQCQVDSQVTMMFWYRQQPGQSLTLIATANQGSEATYESGFVIDKFPISRPNLTFSTLTVSNMSPEDSSIYLCSVAETFGYTFGSGTRLTVV.

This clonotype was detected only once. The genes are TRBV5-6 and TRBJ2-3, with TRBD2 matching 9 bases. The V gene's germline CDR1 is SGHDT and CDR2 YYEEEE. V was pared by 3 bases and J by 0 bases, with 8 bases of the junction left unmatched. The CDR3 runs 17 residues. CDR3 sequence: CASSWGLASDSTDTQYF. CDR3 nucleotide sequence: TGTGCCAGCAGCTGGGGACTAGCTTCGGATAGCACAGATACGCAGTATTTT.

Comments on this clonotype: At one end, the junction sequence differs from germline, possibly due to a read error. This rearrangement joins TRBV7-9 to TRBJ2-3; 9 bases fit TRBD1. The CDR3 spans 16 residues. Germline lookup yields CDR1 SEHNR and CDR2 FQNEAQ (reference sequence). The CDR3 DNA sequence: TGTGCCAGCAGCTTAGGTGGGACAGGGCCGAGAGATACCCAGTATTTT. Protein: CASSLGGTGPRDTQYF.

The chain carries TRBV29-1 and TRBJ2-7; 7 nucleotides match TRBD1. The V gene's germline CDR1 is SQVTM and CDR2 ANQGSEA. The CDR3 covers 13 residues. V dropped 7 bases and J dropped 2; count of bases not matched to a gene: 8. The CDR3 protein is CSAIDRDAYEQYF. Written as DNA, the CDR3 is TGCAGCGCCATAGACAGGGATGCCTACGAGCAGTACTTC.

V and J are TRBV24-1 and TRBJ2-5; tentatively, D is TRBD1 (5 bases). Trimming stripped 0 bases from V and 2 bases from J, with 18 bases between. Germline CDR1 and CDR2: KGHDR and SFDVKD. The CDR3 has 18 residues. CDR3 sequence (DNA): TGTGCCACCAGTGATTTGCGGCCAGGGATCGTGTGGCAAGAGACCCAGTACTTC. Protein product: CATSDLRPGIVWQETQYF.

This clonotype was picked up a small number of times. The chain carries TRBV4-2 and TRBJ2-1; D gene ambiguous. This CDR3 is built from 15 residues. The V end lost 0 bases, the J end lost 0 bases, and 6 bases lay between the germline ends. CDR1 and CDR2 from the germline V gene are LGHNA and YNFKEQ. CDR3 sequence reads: CASSQDVFSYNEQFF. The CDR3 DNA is TGTGCCAGCAGCCAAGACGTCTTCTCCTACAATGAGCAGTTCTTC.

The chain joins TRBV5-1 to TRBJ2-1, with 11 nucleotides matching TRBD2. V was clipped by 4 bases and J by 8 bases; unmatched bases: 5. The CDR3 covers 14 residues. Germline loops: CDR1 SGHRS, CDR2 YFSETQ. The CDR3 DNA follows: TGCGCCAGCAGCCTCGGGACTAGCGGCCATGAGCAGTTCTTC. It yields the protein CASSLGTSGHEQFF.

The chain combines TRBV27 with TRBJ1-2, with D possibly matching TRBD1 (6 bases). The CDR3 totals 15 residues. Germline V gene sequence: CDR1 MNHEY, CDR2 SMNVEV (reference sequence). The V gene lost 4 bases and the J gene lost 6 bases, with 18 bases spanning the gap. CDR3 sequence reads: CASSSSAMGADGYTF. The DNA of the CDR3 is TGTGCCAGCAGTTCATCCGCAATGGGGGCGGATGGCTACACCTTC.

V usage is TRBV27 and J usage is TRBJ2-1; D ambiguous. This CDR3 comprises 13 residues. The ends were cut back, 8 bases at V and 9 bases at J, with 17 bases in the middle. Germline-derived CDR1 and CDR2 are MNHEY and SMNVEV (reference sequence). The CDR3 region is CASRSPYRSEQFF. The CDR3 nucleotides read TGTGCCAGCCGAAGTCCTTATCGATCTGAGCAGTTCTTC.

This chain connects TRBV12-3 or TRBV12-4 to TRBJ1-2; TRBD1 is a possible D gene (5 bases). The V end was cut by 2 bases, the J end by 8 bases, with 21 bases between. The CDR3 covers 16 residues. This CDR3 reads CASSLSVLGTAVGYTF. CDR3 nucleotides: TGTGCCAGCAGTTTATCGGTGTTGGGGACTGCAGTAGGCTACACCTTC.

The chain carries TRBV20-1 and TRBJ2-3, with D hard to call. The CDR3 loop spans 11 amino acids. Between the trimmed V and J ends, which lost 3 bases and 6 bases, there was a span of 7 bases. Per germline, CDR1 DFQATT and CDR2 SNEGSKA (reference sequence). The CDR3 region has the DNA TGCAGTGCTAGCTGGGCGGATACGCAGTATTTT. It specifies CSASWADTQYF.

The CDR3 bases are TGTGCCAGCAGCCAAGAGTCTGCGCAGTATTTT. Translated, it gives CASSQESAQYF. This sequence joins TRBV4-2 and TRBJ2-3; D gene uncertain. V was trimmed by 0 bases and J by 10 bases, leaving 5 bases between them. The CDR3 sequence is 11 residues long. CDR1 LGHNA and CDR2 YNFKEQ come from the germline V gene.

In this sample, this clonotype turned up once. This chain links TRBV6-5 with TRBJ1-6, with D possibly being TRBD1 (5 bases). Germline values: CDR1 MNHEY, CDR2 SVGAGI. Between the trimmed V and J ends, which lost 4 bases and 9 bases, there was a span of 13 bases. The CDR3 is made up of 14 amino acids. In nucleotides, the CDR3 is TGTGCCAGCAGTTTCCCGGGGGAGGGTTCACCCCTCCACTTT. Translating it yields CASSFPGEGSPLHF.

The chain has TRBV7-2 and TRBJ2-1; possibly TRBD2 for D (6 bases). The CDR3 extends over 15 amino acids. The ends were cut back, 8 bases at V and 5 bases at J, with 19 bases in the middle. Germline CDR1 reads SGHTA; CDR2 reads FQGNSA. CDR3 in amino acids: CASSSDGGIDNEQFF. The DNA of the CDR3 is TGTGCCAGCTCCTCCGATGGGGGGATTGACAATGAGCAGTTCTTC.

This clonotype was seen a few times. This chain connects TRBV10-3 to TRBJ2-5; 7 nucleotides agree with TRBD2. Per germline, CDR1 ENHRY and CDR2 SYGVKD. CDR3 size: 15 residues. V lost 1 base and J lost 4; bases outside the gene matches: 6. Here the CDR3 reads CAISEFGSGPETQYF. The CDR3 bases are TGTGCCATCAGTGAGTTTGGTAGCGGGCCAGAGACCCAGTACTTC.

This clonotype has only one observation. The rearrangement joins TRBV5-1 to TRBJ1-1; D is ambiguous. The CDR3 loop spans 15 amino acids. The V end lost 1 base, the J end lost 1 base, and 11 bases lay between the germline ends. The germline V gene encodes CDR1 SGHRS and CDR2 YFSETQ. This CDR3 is CASSLRWAGNTEAFF. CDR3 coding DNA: TGCGCCAGCAGCTTGAGATGGGCCGGGAACACTGAAGCTTTCTTT. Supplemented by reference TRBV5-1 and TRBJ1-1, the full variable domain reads KAGVTQTPRYLIKTRGQQVTLSCSPISGHRSVSWYQQTPGQGLQFLFEYFSETQRNKGNFPGRFSGRQFSNSRSEMNVSTLELGDSALYLCASSLRWAGNTEAFFGQGTRLTVV.

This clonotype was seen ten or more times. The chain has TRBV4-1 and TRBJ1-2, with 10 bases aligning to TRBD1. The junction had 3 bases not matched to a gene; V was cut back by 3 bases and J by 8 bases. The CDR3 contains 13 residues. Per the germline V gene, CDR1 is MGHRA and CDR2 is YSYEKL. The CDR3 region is CASSQGQGYGYTF. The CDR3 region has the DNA TGCGCCAGCAGCCAGGGACAGGGGTACGGCTACACCTTC.

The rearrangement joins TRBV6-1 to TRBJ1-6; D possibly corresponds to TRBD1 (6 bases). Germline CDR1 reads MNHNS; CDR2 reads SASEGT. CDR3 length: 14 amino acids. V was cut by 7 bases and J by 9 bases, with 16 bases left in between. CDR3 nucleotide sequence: TGTGCCAGCAACGGGGACACCTCTGGTTCACCCCTCCACTTT. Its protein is CASNGDTSGSPLHF.

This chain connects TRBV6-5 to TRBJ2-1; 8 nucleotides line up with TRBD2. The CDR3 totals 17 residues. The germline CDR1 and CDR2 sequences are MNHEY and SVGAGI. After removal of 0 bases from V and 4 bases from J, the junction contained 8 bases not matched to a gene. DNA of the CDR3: TGTGCCAGCAGTTACTCGGTGGGTCGGGGGGGGTACAATGAGCAGTTCTTC. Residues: CASSYSVGRGGYNEQFF.

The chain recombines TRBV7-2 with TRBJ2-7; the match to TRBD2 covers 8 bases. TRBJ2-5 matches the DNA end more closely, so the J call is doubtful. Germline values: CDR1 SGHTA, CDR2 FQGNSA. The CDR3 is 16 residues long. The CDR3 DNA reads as TGTGCCAGCAGCTTAGAAGGGACTAGAAATTTGGAGACCCAGTACTTC. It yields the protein CASSLEGTRNLETQYF.

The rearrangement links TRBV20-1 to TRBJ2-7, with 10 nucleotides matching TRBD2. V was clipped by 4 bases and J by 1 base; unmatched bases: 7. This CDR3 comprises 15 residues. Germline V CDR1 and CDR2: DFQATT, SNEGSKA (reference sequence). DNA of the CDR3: TGCAGTGCTACCCCCCTAGCGGGGGTTTCCTACGAGCAGTACTTC. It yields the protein CSATPLAGVSYEQYF.

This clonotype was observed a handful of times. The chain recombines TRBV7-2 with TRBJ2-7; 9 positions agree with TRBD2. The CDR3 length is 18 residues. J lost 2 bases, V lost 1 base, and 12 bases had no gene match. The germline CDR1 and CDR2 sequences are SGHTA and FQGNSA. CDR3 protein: CASSLVLRGSGGAYEQYF. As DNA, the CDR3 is TGTGCCAGCAGCTTAGTATTGAGGGGTAGCGGGGGTGCCTACGAGCAGTACTTC.

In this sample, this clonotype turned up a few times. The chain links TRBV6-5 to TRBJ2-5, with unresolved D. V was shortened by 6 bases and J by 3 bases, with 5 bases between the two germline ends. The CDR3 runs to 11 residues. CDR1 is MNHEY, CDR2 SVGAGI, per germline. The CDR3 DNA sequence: TGTGCCAGCAGGGAAGAAGAGACCCAGTACTTC. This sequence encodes CASREEETQYF.

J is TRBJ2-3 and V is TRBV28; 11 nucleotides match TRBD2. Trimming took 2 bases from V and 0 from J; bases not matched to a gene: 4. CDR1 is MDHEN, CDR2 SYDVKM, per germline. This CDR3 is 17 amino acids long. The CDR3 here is CASSLRRLAGSTDTQYF. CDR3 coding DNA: TGTGCCAGCAGTTTACGCCGACTAGCGGGGAGCACAGATACGCAGTATTTT.

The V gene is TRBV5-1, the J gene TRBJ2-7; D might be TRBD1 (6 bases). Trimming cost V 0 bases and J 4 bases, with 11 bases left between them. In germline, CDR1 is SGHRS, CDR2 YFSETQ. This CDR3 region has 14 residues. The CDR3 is CASSLDRELYEQYF. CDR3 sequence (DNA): TGCGCCAGCAGCTTGGACAGGGAACTGTACGAGCAGTACTTC. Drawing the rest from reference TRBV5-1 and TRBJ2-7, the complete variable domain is KAGVTQTPRYLIKTRGQQVTLSCSPISGHRSVSWYQQTPGQGLQFLFEYFSETQRNKGNFPGRFSGRQFSNSRSEMNVSTLELGDSALYLCASSLDRELYEQYFGPGTRLTVT.

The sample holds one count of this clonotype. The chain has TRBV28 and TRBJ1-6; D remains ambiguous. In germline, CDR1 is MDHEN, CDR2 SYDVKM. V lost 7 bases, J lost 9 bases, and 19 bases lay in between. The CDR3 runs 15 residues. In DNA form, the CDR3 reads TGTGCCAGCAACCCCAACCCCACAGTGGGTTCACCCCTCCACTTT. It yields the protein CASNPNPTVGSPLHF.

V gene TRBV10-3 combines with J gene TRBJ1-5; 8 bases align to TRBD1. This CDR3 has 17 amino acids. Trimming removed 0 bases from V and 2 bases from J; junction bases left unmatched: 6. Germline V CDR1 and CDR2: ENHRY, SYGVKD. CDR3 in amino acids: CAISESLLTGGNQPQHF. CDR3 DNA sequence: TGTGCCATCAGTGAGTCGTTACTGACAGGGGGCAATCAGCCCCAGCATTTT.